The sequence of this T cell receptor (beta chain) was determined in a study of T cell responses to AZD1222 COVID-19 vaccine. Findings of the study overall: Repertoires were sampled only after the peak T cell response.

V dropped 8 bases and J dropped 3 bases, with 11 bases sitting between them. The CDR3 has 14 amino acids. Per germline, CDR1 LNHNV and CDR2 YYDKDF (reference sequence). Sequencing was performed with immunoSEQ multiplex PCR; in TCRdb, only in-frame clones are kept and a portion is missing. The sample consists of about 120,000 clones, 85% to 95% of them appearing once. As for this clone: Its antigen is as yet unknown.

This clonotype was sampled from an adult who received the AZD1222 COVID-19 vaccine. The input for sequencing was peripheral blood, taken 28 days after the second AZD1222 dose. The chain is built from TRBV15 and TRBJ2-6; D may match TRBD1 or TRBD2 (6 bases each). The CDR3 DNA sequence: TGTGCCACCCGCGAGGGGGGTGGGGCCAACGTCCTGACTTTC. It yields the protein CATREGGGANVLTF.